Below, 17 T cell receptor beta chains from the same sample are listed, as sequenced in a study of radiotherapy plus CTLA-4 blockade in lung cancer. Produced via immunoSEQ multiplex PCR; TCRdb's table is partial and in-frame only. The data contain 75,000 to 100,000 clones, around 90% of them seen just once; the ten biggest clones take up about 5.3%. Source: peripheral blood, taken from a patient treated with radiotherapy plus ipilimumab. The origin of the receptors is a human donor with non-small cell lung cancer that progressed on radiotherapy plus ipilimumab.

This chain uses TRBV7-9 with TRBJ2-7, with D uncertain. Deletions cut 5 bases from V and 2 bases from J, with 13 bases between. This CDR3 contains 14 residues. CDR1 and CDR2 (germline): SEHNR, FQNEAQ (reference sequence). The CDR3 region is CASSPLLGPYEQYF. DNA for the CDR3: TGTGCCAGCAGCCCTCTTTTGGGCCCCTACGAGCAGTACTTC.

This chain links TRBV7-2 with TRBJ1-5; 10 nucleotides line up with TRBD1. Germline V gene data show CDR1 as SGHTA and CDR2 as FQGNSA. The CDR3 loop spans 14 amino acids. J was trimmed by 9 bases and V by 5 bases; bases with no gene match: 7. The CDR3: CASSPGQGIRPQHF. CDR3 nucleotide sequence: TGTGCCAGCAGCCCGGGACAGGGGATACGGCCCCAGCATTTT.

The chain uses TRBV29-1 and TRBJ2-7, with 7 bases that match TRBD1. This CDR3 region has 11 residues. Germline assignment: CDR1 SQVTM and CDR2 ANQGSEA. The junction had 2 bases not matched to a gene; V was cut back by 5 bases and J by 4 bases. The CDR3 DNA reads as TGCAGCGTTAAGGGGGCGTACGAGCAGTACTTC. Translation gives CSVKGAYEQYF.

The chain employs TRBV5-5 and TRBJ2-7; the D is unclear. CDR1 and CDR2 from the germline V gene are SGHKS and YYEKEE (reference sequence). The CDR3 loop spans 13 amino acids. Trimming took off 1 base at V and 0 bases at J, with 5 bases between the two ends. The CDR3 is CASSLLFSYEQYF. As DNA, the CDR3 is TGTGCCAGCAGCTTGTTATTCTCCTACGAGCAGTACTTC.

There are a few counts of this clone. This same CDR3 is encoded by further DNA sequences in the sample. This sequence joins TRBV5-1 and TRBJ1-3; TRBD1 is a possible D gene (5 bases). This CDR3 is built from 14 residues. Trimming removed 0 bases from V and 4 bases from J, with 8 bases in between. CDR1 and CDR2 (germline): SGHRS, YFSETQ. CDR3 DNA: TGCGCCAGCAGCTTGGCAGGGTACGGAAACACCATATATTTT. This translates into CASSLAGYGNTIYF. Full variable domain (rest looked up from reference TRBV5-1 and TRBJ1-3): KAGVTQTPRYLIKTRGQQVTLSCSPISGHRSVSWYQQTPGQGLQFLFEYFSETQRNKGNFPGRFSGRQFSNSRSEMNVSTLELGDSALYLCASSLAGYGNTIYFGEGSWLTVV.

This clone has just one count. The chain joins TRBV27 to TRBJ1-1; no clear D. The V end was cut by 6 bases, the J end by 1 base, with 9 bases between. The CDR3 consists of 13 residues. The germline CDR1 and CDR2 sequences are MNHEY and SMNVEV (reference sequence). The CDR3 loop reads CASRERKNTEAFF. The CDR3 bases are TGTGCCAGCAGGGAACGAAAGAACACTGAAGCTTTCTTT.

V gene TRBV28 combines with J gene TRBJ1-5; D ambiguous. Germline V CDR1 and CDR2: MDHEN, SYDVKM. There are 12 residues in the CDR3. Between the trimmed V and J ends, which lost 4 bases and 5 bases, there was a span of 6 bases. This CDR3 is CASSSEDQPQHF. The DNA of the CDR3 is TGTGCCAGCAGTTCCGAGGATCAGCCCCAGCATTTT.

The V and J genes are TRBV6-6 and TRBJ2-6, with D tentatively TRBD1 or TRBD2 (5 bases each). Per the germline V gene, CDR1 is MNHNY and CDR2 is SVGAGI (reference sequence). This CDR3 region has 15 residues. V lost 5 bases and J 0 bases, leaving 8 bases between the germline ends. CDR3 in amino acids: CASSGGSSGANVLTF. The CDR3 DNA sequence: TGTGCCAGCAGTGGGGGAAGCTCTGGGGCCAACGTCCTGACTTTC.

V usage is TRBV4-2 and J usage is TRBJ2-3, with D hard to call. V was cut by 1 base and J by 4 bases, with 6 bases left in between. The CDR3 is made up of 13 amino acids. The germline V gene has CDR1 LGHNA and CDR2 YNFKEQ. CDR3 nucleotide sequence: TGTGCCAGCAGCCAAGCACGGGCAGATACGCAGTATTTT. Its translation: CASSQARADTQYF.

This chain joins TRBV7-8 and TRBJ1-3, with D possibly TRBD1 on 6 matching bases. The CDR3 covers 13 residues. CDR1 and CDR2 from the germline V gene are SGHVS and FQNEAQ. The V end was cut by 5 bases, the J end by 5 bases, with 10 bases between. This CDR3 reads CASSMGHRNTIYF. CDR3 nucleotides: TGTGCCAGCAGCATGGGACACCGAAACACCATATATTTT.

The rearrangement links TRBV10-1 to TRBJ1-1; 7 nucleotides agree with TRBD1. This CDR3 has 13 residues. Germline assignment: CDR1 WNHNN and CDR2 SYGVQD (reference sequence). With V trimmed by 7 bases and J by 0 bases, 2 bases remained unmatched. DNA of the CDR3: TGCGCCAGCAAGACAGGGTTGAACACTGAAGCTTTCTTT. It encodes CASKTGLNTEAFF.

This clone was observed a handful of times. The chain has TRBV29-1 and TRBJ2-2; D is ambiguous. The CDR3 has 12 residues. V lost 7 bases and J lost 4, with 10 bases in between. Germline assignment: CDR1 SQVTM and CDR2 ANQGSEA. The CDR3: CSALSFTGELFF. The CDR3 DNA follows: TGCAGCGCCCTTAGTTTCACCGGGGAGCTGTTTTTT.

The chain carries TRBV27 and TRBJ1-2; 8 nucleotides align to TRBD1. In germline, CDR1 is MNHEY, CDR2 SMNVEV (reference sequence). Trimming cost V 3 bases and J 5 bases; bases outside gene matches: 8. The CDR3 runs 15 residues. CDR3 sequence (DNA): TGTGCCAGCAGTTTGACCCCGGGACAGGAATATGGCTACACCTTC. Protein product: CASSLTPGQEYGYTF.

This clone appeared a single time. The chain recombines TRBV6-6 with TRBJ1-3, with 7 positions matching TRBD1. The trim removed 6 bases at V and 0 bases at J, leaving 8 bases unmatched. Germline CDR1 reads MNHNY; CDR2 reads SVGAGI (reference sequence). CDR3 length equals 16 residues. The CDR3 nucleotides read TGTGCCAGCAGGAGGGACAGATTTTACTCTGGAAACACCATATATTTT. The encoded protein is CASRRDRFYSGNTIYF.

V is TRBV5-1 and J is TRBJ2-7; perhaps TRBD1 as D (6 bases). The V and J ends lost 1 base and 5 bases respectively, with 10 bases between them. CDR3 length equals 13 residues. Germline CDR1 is SGHRS and CDR2 is YFSETQ. CDR3 DNA sequence: TGCGCCAGCAGCTTGAATACAGGGAACGAGCAGTACTTC. This codes for CASSLNTGNEQYF.

This clone has only one observation. This chain uses TRBV18 with TRBJ2-5, with TRBD1 as a possible D gene (7 bases). Per the germline V gene, CDR1 is KGHSH and CDR2 is LQKENI. The ends were cut back, 6 bases at V and 4 bases at J, with 18 bases in the middle. The CDR3 has 15 residues. CDR3 in DNA: TGTGCCAGCTCCCCTACAGGGACAGCGGGAGAGACCCAGTACTTC. This translates into CASSPTGTAGETQYF.

The rearrangement uses TRBV9 and TRBJ2-2; a possible D gene is TRBD2 (6 bases). The germline V gene encodes CDR1 SGDLS and CDR2 YYNGEE. This CDR3 is built from 16 residues. V dropped 0 bases and J dropped 4 bases, with 13 bases sitting between them. This chain's CDR3 is CASSVGTSAGTGELFF. The DNA for the CDR3 is TGTGCCAGCAGCGTAGGGACTTCAGCGGGCACCGGGGAGCTGTTTTTT.